The 2 T cell receptor beta chains reported below all come from one sample, sequenced in a study of blood T cell repertoires in COVID-19. Sequencing used immunoSEQ multiplex PCR; TCRdb keeps in-frame clones, though not all of them. The sample consists of 150,000 to 200,000 clones, around nine tenths of them appearing once. Sequencing used peripheral blood. These receptors originate from a man aged 40-49 years with active or convalescent COVID-19.

This clone has just one count. The chain employs TRBV27 and TRBJ2-3, with TRBD2 as a possible D gene (5 bases). The germline V and J ends were trimmed by 8 bases and 3 bases, with 9 bases remaining between them. CDR3 length: 12 residues. Germline V gives CDR1 MNHEY, CDR2 SMNVEV (reference sequence). CDR3 protein: CASARGTDTQYF. CDR3 nucleotides: TGTGCCAGCGCACGGGGTACAGATACGCAGTATTTT.

The chain combines TRBV7-2 with TRBJ1-1; TRBD1 matches 8 bases. Losses at the gene ends were 5 bases for V and 2 bases for J; bases not matched to a gene: 1. The CDR3 length is 13 residues. Germline V gene data show CDR1 as SGHTA and CDR2 as FQGNSA. CDR3 amino acids: CASSGQGNTEAFF. The DNA of the CDR3 is TGTGCCAGCAGCGGACAGGGTAACACTGAAGCTTTCTTT.